One sample yielded the 26 T cell receptor beta chains listed below, sequenced in a study of cytomegalovirus exposure and HLA in healthy donors. PCR primers comprised 60 Vbeta and 13 Jbeta primers. Sequencing used immunoSEQ multiplex PCR; TCRdb keeps in-frame clones, though not all of them. This sample's table has approximately 110,000 clones. Source material: PBMCs. The origin of the receptors is a man aged 18 to 29 in good health and CMV-seronegative.

CDR3 bases: TGTGCCAGCAGCCCACGAGGTGGTGTGGCTCACGAGCAGTACTTC. Its translation: CASSPRGGVAHEQYF. The chain has TRBV6-5 and TRBJ2-7; no clear D gene. The germline V and J ends were trimmed by 6 bases and 5 bases, with 20 bases remaining between them. The CDR3 totals 15 residues. Germline lookup yields CDR1 MNHEY and CDR2 SVGAGI.

The rearrangement joins TRBV7-9 to TRBJ2-6, with TRBD2 as a possible D gene (5 bases). The germline CDR1 and CDR2 sequences are SEHNR and FQNEAQ (reference sequence). The CDR3 contains 17 residues. The V end lost 5 bases, the J end lost 0 bases, and 14 bases lay between the germline ends. CDR3: CASSRFEGLSGANVLTF. The CDR3, as DNA: TGTGCCAGCAGCCGATTCGAGGGTCTCTCTGGGGCCAACGTCCTGACTTTC.

V gene TRBV18 combines with J gene TRBJ1-1, with D perhaps matching TRBD1 (5 bases). V lost 1 base, J lost 5 bases, and 14 bases lay in between. The CDR3 spans 15 residues. CDR1 and CDR2 (germline): KGHSH, LQKENI. CDR3: CASSPLRGVGTEAFF. The CDR3 DNA is TGTGCCAGCTCACCACTCCGGGGGGTGGGGACTGAAGCTTTCTTT.

This chain links TRBV6-5 with TRBJ1-2; D remains ambiguous. Trimming removed 7 bases at V and 0 bases at J, with 15 bases between. The germline gives CDR1 MNHEY, CDR2 SVGAGI. The CDR3 covers 15 residues. The CDR3 loop is CASTARETSNYGYTF. The DNA of the CDR3 is TGTGCCAGCACCGCCCGGGAAACCTCTAACTATGGCTACACCTTC.

The genes are TRBV7-8 and TRBJ2-7; 10 bases are shared with TRBD1. The ends lost 0 bases at V and 7 bases at J; junction bases unmatched: 15. From germline, CDR1 is SGHVS and CDR2 FQNEAQ. The CDR3 consists of 18 residues. The CDR3 DNA is TGTGCCAGCAGCTTAGCGTCAGGGACAGGGGAGGTGGCTAAGGAGCAGTACTTC. Its translation: CASSLASGTGEVAKEQYF.

The chain combines TRBV5-6 with TRBJ2-7, with unresolved D. This CDR3 contains 13 residues. V gave up 4 bases and J gave up 1 base, with 9 bases separating them. The V gene's germline CDR1 is SGHDT and CDR2 YYEEEE. DNA for the CDR3: TGTGCCAGCAGCCCCTCTTCGTCCTACGAGCAGTACTTC. Translating it yields CASSPSSSYEQYF.

The J gene is TRBJ1-1, the V gene TRBV7-2; D remains unclear. The length of the CDR3 is 14 residues. V gave up 1 base and J gave up 3 bases, with 9 bases separating them. The germline V gene encodes CDR1 SGHTA and CDR2 FQGNSA. The CDR3 loop is CASSLGVGDTEAFF. In nucleotides, the CDR3 is TGTGCCAGCAGCTTAGGGGTCGGGGACACTGAAGCTTTCTTT. Using reference TRBV7-2 and TRBJ1-1 for the parts outside the CDR3, the full variable domain is GAGVSQSPSNKVTEKGKDVELRCDPISGHTALYWYRQSLGQGLEFLIYFQGNSAPDKSGLPSDRFSAERTGGSVSTLTIQRTQQEDSAVYLCASSLGVGDTEAFFGQGTRLTVV.

This rearrangement joins TRBV4-1 to TRBJ2-1; TRBD2 agrees at 11 bases. The CDR3 is made up of 15 amino acids. From germline, CDR1 is MGHRA and CDR2 YSYEKL. The V and J ends lost 4 bases and 6 bases, in that order; junction bases with no gene match: 5. The CDR3 coding sequence is TGCGCCAGCAGCCCCCGGACTAGCGGGCGCAATGAGCAGTTCTTC. This sequence encodes CASSPRTSGRNEQFF.

The V and J genes are TRBV7-2 and TRBJ1-3, with no clear D. CDR3 length equals 15 residues. CDR1 and CDR2 from the germline V gene are SGHTA and FQGNSA. V lost 3 bases, J lost 0 bases, and 9 bases lay in between. CDR3 loop: CASSFLGSSGNTIYF. Written as DNA, the CDR3 is TGTGCCAGCAGCTTCCTGGGGAGCTCTGGAAACACCATATATTTT.

The genes are TRBV4-1 and TRBJ2-7; D is undetermined. The germline V and J ends were trimmed by 0 bases and 3 bases, with 12 bases remaining between them. Per the germline V gene, CDR1 is MGHRA and CDR2 is YSYEKL. The length of the CDR3 is 15 residues. Here the CDR3 DNA reads TGCGCCAGCAGCCAAGATACGGCAGGCCACTACGAGCAGTACTTC. It is translated as CASSQDTAGHYEQYF.

This sequence joins TRBV9 and TRBJ1-6; D gene ambiguous. The CDR3 has 13 amino acids. CDR1 and CDR2 (germline): SGDLS, YYNGEE. The germline V and J ends were trimmed by 1 base and 5 bases, with 4 bases remaining between them. CDR3 loop: CASSVTDNSPLHF. CDR3 coding DNA: TGTGCCAGCAGCGTAACGGATAATTCACCCCTCCACTTT.

The chain is built from TRBV6-5 and TRBJ1-6; a possible D gene is TRBD1 (6 bases). CDR1 is MNHEY and CDR2 is SVGAGI in the germline V gene. The CDR3 length is 14 residues. Trimming cost V 4 bases and J 7 bases, with 11 bases left between them. The chain's CDR3 is CASSFTGLNSPLHF. The CDR3 DNA sequence: TGTGCCAGCAGTTTTACAGGGCTGAATTCACCCCTCCACTTT.

This chain connects TRBV10-2 to TRBJ2-1; 7 nucleotides align to TRBD2. The CDR3 has 15 amino acids. CDR1 is WSHSY and CDR2 is SAAADI in the germline V gene. V shed 4 bases and J 12 bases; nucleotides not matched to a gene: 15. CDR3 DNA sequence: TGCGCCAGCAGTGTTTCGTCGGGAGGTGCATTGGGGCAGTTCTTC. Protein product: CASSVSSGGALGQFF.

The V and J genes are TRBV7-9 and TRBJ2-7; D might be TRBD1 (6 bases). In germline, CDR1 is SEHNR, CDR2 FQNEAQ (reference sequence). V lost 1 base and J lost 5, with 12 bases in between. The CDR3 loop spans 14 amino acids. CDR3 sequence: CASSLDGGPHEQYF. The CDR3 DNA sequence: TGTGCCAGCAGCTTAGATGGGGGCCCCCACGAGCAGTACTTC.

V usage is TRBV28 and J usage is TRBJ1-2; the match to TRBD1 covers 9 bases. J was trimmed by 0 bases and V by 5 bases; bases with no gene match: 10. The CDR3 spans 17 residues. Germline assignment: CDR1 MDHEN and CDR2 SYDVKM. The DNA of the CDR3 is TGTGCCAGCAGTGGGACGGGACAGGGTGTGACTAACTATGGCTACACCTTC. Its translation is CASSGTGQGVTNYGYTF.

The V gene is TRBV6-5, the J gene TRBJ1-2; no clear D. CDR1 and CDR2 (germline): MNHEY, SVGAGI. CDR3 length equals 15 residues. Trimming cost V 0 bases and J 2 bases, with 10 bases left between them. The DNA of the CDR3 is TGTGCCAGCAGTTACTCGCGGGCCGTAAACTATGGCTACACCTTC. It specifies CASSYSRAVNYGYTF.

The gene calls are TRBV4-1 and TRBJ2-7; 14 bases match TRBD2. This CDR3 contains 19 residues. J lost 5 bases, V lost 1 base, and 13 bases had no gene match. CDR1 is MGHRA, CDR2 YSYEKL, per germline. The CDR3 DNA reads as TGCGCCAGCAGCCAAGTAGGGACTAGCGGGAGAGGAACCCCCCACGAGCAGTACTTC. The encoded protein is CASSQVGTSGRGTPHEQYF.

In DNA, the CDR3 is TGTGCCAGCAGTGAATATGGGCAGGGAAGTTTTAGCACTGAAGCTTTCTTT. It is translated as CASSEYGQGSFSTEAFF. The chain couples TRBV2 to TRBJ1-1; tentatively, D is TRBD1 (5 bases). Per the germline V gene, CDR1 is SNHLY and CDR2 is FYNNEI. The CDR3 runs to 17 residues. Between the trimmed V and J ends, which lost 2 bases and 4 bases, there was a span of 20 bases.

This chain joins TRBV19 and TRBJ2-1; a possible D gene is TRBD2 (6 bases). CDR1 and CDR2 (germline): LNHDA, SQIVND (reference sequence). V was shortened by 1 base and J by 3 bases, with 10 bases between the two germline ends. CDR3 length: 15 residues. The CDR3 loop is CASSIGGNVYNEQFF. The CDR3, as DNA: TGTGCCAGTAGTATAGGCGGGAACGTCTACAATGAGCAGTTCTTC.

This chain joins TRBV18 and TRBJ1-5, with 7 bases matching TRBD1. V lost 5 bases, J lost 5 bases, and 9 bases stayed unmatched. This CDR3 contains 15 residues. Germline V gene lookup returns CDR1 KGHSH and CDR2 LQKENI. The chain's CDR3 is CASSAYRGLDQPQHF. CDR3 nucleotide sequence: TGTGCCAGCTCAGCTTACAGGGGTCTCGATCAGCCCCAGCATTTT.

The CDR3 protein is CASTHRGLAPEAFF. DNA for the CDR3: TGTGCCAGCACCCACAGGGGGCTCGCCCCTGAAGCTTTCTTT. This rearrangement joins TRBV21-1 to TRBJ1-1; no check of the table's D call, TRBD1, against the DNA was made. TRBV21-1 counts as a pseudogene. The CDR3 runs to 14 residues.

The chain carries TRBV6-6 and TRBJ1-2; 7 bases match TRBD1. Unmatched junction bases numbered 5, after V lost 8 bases and J lost 2 bases. CDR1 and CDR2 from the germline V gene are MNHNY and SVGAGI (reference sequence). The CDR3 length is 13 residues. CDR3 coding DNA: TGTGCCAGCGGGGACAGCCCCAACTATGGCTACACCTTC. Its translation is CASGDSPNYGYTF.

This rearrangement joins TRBV7-9 to TRBJ2-7, with D unresolved. Germline CDR1 SEHNR, CDR2 FQNEAQ (reference sequence). Trimming pared 3 bases from V and 4 bases from J, leaving 7 bases between. This CDR3 contains 12 residues. The CDR3 loop is CASSFVNYEQYF. The CDR3 DNA is TGTGCCAGCAGCTTCGTAAATTACGAGCAGTACTTC.

J is TRBJ2-1 and V is TRBV19, with D possibly being TRBD1 (6 bases). Looked up from germline, CDR1 is LNHDA and CDR2 is SQIVND (reference sequence). The CDR3 totals 15 residues. V was clipped by 2 bases and J by 6 bases, with 14 bases between them. This CDR3 reads CASSILQGTPNEQFF. In DNA, the CDR3 is TGTGCCAGTAGTATACTTCAAGGGACACCCAATGAGCAGTTCTTC.

The rearrangement uses TRBV27 and TRBJ2-3; 9 positions match TRBD2. CDR1 is MNHEY, CDR2 SMNVEV, per germline (reference sequence). Trimming at V came to 5 bases and at J to 2 bases, leaving 5 bases not matched to a gene. This CDR3 is 15 amino acids long. The CDR3 coding sequence is TGTGCCAGCAGTATCGGGACTAGCTACACAGATACGCAGTATTTT. This codes for CASSIGTSYTDTQYF.

The V gene is TRBV29-1, the J gene TRBJ2-7, with TRBD2 matching over 8 bases. V gave up 4 bases and J gave up 0 bases; unmatched junction bases: 11. This CDR3 spans 16 amino acids. In germline, CDR1 is SQVTM, CDR2 ANQGSEA. The CDR3 protein is CSVGSSISGSSYEQYF. The DNA for the CDR3 is TGCAGCGTTGGTTCAAGCATCAGCGGGAGCTCCTACGAGCAGTACTTC.